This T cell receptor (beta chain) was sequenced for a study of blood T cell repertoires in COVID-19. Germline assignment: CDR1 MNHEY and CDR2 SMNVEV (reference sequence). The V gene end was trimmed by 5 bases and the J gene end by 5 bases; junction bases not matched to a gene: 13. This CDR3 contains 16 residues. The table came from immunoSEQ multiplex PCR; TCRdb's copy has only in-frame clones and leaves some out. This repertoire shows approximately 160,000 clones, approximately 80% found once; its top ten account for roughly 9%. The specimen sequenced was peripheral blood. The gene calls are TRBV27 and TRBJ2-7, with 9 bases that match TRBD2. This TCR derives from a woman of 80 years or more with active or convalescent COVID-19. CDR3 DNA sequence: TGTGCCAGCAGTCTAGGGGCGGGGGGGCCTAATAACGAGCAGTACTTC. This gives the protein CASSLGAGGPNNEQYF.